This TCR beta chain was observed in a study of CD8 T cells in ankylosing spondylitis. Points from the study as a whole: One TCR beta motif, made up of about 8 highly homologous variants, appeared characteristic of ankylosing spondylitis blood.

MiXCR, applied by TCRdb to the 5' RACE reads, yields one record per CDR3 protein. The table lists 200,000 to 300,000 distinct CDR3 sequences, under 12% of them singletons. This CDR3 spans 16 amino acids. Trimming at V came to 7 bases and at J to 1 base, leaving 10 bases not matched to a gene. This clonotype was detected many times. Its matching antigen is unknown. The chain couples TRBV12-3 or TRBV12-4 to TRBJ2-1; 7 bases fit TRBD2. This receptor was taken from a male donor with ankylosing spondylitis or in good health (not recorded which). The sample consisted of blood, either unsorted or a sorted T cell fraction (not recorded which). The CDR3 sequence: CASTLGGLGSYNEQFF. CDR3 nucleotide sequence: TGTGCCAGCACATTGGGGGGGTTAGGGTCCTACAATGAGCAGTTCTTC.